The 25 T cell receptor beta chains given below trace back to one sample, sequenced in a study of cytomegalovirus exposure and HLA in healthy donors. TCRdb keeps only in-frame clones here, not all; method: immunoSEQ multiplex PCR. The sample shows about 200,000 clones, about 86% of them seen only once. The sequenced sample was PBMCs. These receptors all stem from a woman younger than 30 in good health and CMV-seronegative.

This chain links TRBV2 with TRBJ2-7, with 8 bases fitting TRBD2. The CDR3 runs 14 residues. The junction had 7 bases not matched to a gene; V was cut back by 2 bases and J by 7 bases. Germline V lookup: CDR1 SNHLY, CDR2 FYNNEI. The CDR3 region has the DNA TGTGCCAGCAGTGAACCGGGAGGGCCAAGGGAGCAGTACTTC. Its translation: CASSEPGGPREQYF.

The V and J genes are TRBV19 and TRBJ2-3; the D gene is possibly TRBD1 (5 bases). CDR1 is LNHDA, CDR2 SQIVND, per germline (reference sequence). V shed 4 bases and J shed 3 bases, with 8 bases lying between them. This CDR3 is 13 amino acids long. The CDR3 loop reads CASSTRQTDTQYF. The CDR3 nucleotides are TGTGCCAGTAGTACCCGACAGACAGATACGCAGTATTTT.

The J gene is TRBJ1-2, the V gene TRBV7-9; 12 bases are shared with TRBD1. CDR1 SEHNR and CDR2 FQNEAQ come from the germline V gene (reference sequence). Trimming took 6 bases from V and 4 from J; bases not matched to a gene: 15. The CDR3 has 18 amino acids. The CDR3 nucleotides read TGTGCCAGCAGTCCAACCGGGACAGGGGGCGTACCCAGCTATGGCTACACCTTC. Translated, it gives CASSPTGTGGVPSYGYTF.

The CDR3 reads CASSQIAGGPHNEQFF. In DNA form, the CDR3 reads TGCGCCAGCAGCCAAATAGCGGGAGGGCCCCACAATGAGCAGTTCTTC. J is TRBJ2-1 and V is TRBV4-3, with TRBD2 matching 11 bases. There are 16 residues in the CDR3. V lost 2 bases, J lost 5 bases, and 5 bases stayed unmatched. Germline lookup yields CDR1 LGHNA and CDR2 YSLEER.

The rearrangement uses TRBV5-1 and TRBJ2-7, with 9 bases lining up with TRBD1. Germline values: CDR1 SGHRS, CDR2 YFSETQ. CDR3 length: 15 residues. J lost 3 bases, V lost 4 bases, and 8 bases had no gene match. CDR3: CASSPSDRGIYEQYF. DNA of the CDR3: TGCGCCAGCAGCCCTTCCGACAGGGGGATCTACGAGCAGTACTTC.

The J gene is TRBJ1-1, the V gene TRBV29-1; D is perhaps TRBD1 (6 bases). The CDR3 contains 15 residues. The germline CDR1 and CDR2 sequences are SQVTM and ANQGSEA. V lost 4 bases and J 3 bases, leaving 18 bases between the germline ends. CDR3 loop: CSVVGAHVPYTEAFF. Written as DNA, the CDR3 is TGCAGCGTTGTGGGGGCGCACGTACCTTACACTGAAGCTTTCTTT.

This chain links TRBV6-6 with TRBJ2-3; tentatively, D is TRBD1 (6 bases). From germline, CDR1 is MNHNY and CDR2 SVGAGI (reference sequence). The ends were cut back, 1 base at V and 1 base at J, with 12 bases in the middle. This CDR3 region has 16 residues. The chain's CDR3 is CASSYWGRTGTDTQYF. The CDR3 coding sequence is TGTGCCAGCAGTTACTGGGGGCGGACTGGCACAGATACGCAGTATTTT.

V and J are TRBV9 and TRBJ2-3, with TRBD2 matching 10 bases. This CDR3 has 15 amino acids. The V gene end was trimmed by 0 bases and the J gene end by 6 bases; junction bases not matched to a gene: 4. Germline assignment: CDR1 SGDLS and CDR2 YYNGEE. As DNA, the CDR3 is TGTGCCAGCAGCGTAGGGACTAGCGGAGCGGATACGCAGTATTTT. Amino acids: CASSVGTSGADTQYF. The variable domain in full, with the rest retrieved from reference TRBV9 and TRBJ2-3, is DSGVTQTPKHLITATGQRVTLRCSPRSGDLSVYWYQQSLDQGLQFLIQYYNGEERAKGNILERFSAQQFPDLHSELNLSSLELGDSALYFCASSVGTSGADTQYFGPGTRLTVL.

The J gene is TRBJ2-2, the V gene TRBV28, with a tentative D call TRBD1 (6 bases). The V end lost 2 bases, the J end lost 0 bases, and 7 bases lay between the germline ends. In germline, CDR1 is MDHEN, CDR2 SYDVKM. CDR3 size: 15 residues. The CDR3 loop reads CASSLTGSNTGELFF. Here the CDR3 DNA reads TGTGCCAGCAGTTTAACAGGGTCGAACACCGGGGAGCTGTTTTTT.

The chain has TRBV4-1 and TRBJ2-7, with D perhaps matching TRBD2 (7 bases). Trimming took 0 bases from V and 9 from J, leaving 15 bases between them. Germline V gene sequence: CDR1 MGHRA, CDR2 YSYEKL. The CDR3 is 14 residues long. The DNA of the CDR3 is TGCGCCAGCAGCCAAGAGGGCGAGGGGGAGGGGCAGTACTTC. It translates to CASSQEGEGEGQYF.

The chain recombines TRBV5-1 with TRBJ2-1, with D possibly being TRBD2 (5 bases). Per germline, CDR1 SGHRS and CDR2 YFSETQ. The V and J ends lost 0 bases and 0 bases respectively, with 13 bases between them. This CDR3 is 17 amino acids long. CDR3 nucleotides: TGCGCCAGCAGCTTGGGTGGGAGCTCCCGCTCCTACAATGAGCAGTTCTTC. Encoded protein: CASSLGGSSRSYNEQFF.

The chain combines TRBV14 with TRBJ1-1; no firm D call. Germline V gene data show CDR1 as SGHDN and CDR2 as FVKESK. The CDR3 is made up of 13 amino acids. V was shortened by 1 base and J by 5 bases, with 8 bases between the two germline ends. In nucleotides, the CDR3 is TGTGCCAGCAGCCAAGTCCCCGGTACTGAAGCTTTCTTT. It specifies CASSQVPGTEAFF.

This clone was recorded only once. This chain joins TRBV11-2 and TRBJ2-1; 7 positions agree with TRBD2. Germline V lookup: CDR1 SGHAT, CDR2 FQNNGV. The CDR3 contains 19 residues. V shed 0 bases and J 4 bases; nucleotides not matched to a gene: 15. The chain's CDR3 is CASSLDYTRGLAVYNEQFF. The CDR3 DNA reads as TGTGCCAGCAGCTTAGATTATACTAGAGGGCTAGCGGTGTACAATGAGCAGTTCTTC.

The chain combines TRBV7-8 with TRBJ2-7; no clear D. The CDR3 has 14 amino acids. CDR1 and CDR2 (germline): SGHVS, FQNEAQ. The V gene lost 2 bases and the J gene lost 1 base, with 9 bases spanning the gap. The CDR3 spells CASSLPLLSYEQYF. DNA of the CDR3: TGTGCCAGCAGCTTACCCTTGTTATCCTACGAGCAGTACTTC.

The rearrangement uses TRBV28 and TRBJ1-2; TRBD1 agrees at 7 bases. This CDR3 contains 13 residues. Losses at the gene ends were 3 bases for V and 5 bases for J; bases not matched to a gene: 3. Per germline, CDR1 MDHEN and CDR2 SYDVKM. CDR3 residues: CASSFTRGYGYTF. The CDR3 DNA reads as TGTGCCAGCAGTTTCACCAGGGGGTATGGCTACACCTTC.

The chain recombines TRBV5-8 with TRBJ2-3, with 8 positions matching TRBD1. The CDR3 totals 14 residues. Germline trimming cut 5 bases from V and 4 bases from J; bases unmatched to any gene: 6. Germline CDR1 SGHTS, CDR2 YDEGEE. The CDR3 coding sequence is TGTGCCAGCAGGTATCAGACAGGGGCAGATACGCAGTATTTT. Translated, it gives CASRYQTGADTQYF.

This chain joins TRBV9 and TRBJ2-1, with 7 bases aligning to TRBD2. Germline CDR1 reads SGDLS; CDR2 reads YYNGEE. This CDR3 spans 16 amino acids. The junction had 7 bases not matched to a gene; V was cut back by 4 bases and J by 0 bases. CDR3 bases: TGTGCCAGCAGCCCAGGGAGGGCAAGCTCCTACAATGAGCAGTTCTTC. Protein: CASSPGRASSYNEQFF.

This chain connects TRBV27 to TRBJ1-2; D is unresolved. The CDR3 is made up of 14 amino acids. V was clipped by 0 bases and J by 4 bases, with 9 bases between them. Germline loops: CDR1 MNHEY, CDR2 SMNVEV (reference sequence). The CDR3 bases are TGTGCCAGCAGTTTATCACCCAGCGTCTATGGCTACACCTTC. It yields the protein CASSLSPSVYGYTF.

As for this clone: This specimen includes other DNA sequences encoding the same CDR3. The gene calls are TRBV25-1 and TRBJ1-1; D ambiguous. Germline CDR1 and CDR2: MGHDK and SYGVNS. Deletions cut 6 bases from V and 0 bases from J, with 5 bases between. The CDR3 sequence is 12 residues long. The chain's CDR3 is CASRRVNTEAFF. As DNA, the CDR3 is TGTGCCAGCAGGAGAGTGAACACTGAAGCTTTCTTT.

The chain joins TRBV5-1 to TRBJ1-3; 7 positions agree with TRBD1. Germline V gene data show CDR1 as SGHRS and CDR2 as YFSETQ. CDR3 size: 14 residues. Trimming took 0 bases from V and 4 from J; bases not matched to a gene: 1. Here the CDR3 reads CASSLGQGGNTIYF. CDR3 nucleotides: TGCGCCAGCAGCTTGGGACAGGGAGGAAACACCATATATTTT. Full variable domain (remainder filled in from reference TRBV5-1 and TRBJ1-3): KAGVTQTPRYLIKTRGQQVTLSCSPISGHRSVSWYQQTPGQGLQFLFEYFSETQRNKGNFPGRFSGRQFSNSRSEMNVSTLELGDSALYLCASSLGQGGNTIYFGEGSWLTVV.

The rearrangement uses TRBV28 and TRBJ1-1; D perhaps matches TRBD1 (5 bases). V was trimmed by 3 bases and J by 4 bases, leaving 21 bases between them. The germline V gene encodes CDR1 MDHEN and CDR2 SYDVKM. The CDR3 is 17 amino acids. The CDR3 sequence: CASSFPGSLGGVTEAFF. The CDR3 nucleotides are TGTGCCAGCAGTTTTCCAGGGTCGTTGGGGGGAGTCACTGAAGCTTTCTTT.

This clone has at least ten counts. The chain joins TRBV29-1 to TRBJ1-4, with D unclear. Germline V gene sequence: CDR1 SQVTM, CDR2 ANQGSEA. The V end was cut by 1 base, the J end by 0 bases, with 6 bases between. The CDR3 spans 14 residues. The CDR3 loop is CSVEGSATNEKLFF. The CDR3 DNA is TGCAGCGTTGAAGGCAGTGCAACTAATGAAAAACTGTTTTTT.

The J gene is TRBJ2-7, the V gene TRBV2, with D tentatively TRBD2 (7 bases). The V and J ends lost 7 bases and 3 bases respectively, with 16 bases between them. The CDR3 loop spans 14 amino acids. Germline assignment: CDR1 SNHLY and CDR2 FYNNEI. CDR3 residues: CASKFGGQLYEQYF. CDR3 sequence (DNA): TGTGCCAGCAAGTTCGGGGGGCAGCTCTACGAGCAGTACTTC.

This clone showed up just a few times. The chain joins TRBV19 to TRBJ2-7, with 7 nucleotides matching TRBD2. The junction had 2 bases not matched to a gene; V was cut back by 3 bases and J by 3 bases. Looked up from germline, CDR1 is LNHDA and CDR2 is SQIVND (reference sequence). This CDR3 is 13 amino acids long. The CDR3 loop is CASSMASGYEQYF. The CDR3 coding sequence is TGTGCCAGTAGTATGGCTAGCGGCTACGAGCAGTACTTC.

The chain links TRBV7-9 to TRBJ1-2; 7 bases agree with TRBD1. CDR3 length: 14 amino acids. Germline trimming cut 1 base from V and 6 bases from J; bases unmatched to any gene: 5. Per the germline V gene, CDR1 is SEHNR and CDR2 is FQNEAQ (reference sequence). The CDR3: CASSLGTGADGYTF. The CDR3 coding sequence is TGTGCCAGCAGCTTAGGTACAGGGGCGGATGGCTACACCTTC.